These 27 T cell receptor beta chains came from one sample sequenced in a study of PD-1 blockade in classical Hodgkin lymphoma. Specified time point: cycle 4 day 1 (C4D1), after more than 5 weeks of nivolumab. No patient escaped relapse after autologous stem cell transplantation, and brentuximab vedotin exposure varied. Only in-frame clones appear in the TCRdb table, and some are missing; sequencing was by immunoSEQ multiplex PCR. This repertoire shows 90,000 to 110,000 clones, approximately 89% found once; its top ten account for about 20%. The material sequenced was peripheral blood mononuclear cells (PBMCs), taken before the fourth cycle of nivolumab. Receptors originate from a human donor with classical Hodgkin lymphoma.

The CDR3 loop reads CASSLPNTGTDRGNTIYF. CDR3 in DNA: TGTGCCAGCAGTTTACCAAATACCGGGACAGACAGAGGAAACACCATATATTTT. V is TRBV28 and J is TRBJ1-3, with 7 bases matching TRBD1. Germline CDR1 and CDR2: MDHEN and SYDVKM. J gave up 4 bases and V 2 bases, and 14 bases lay outside the gene matches. There are 18 residues in the CDR3. Looking up the rest from reference TRBV28 and TRBJ1-3 gives the full variable domain: DVKVTQSSRYLVKRTGEKVFLECVQDMDHENMFWYRQDPGLGLRLIYFSYDVKMKEKGDIPEGYSVSREKKERFSLILESASTNQTSMYLCASSLPNTGTDRGNTIYFGEGSWLTVV.

As regards this clone: Germline is not matched at one junction end, which may reflect a read error. The V and J genes are TRBV27 and TRBJ2-7; D gene unclear. The CDR3 length is 14 residues. Per germline, CDR1 MNHEY and CDR2 SMNVEV (reference sequence). CDR3 loop: CASSFGPSSYEQHF. CDR3 sequence (DNA): TGTGCCAGCAGTTTCGGGCCCAGCTCCTACGAGCAGCACTTC.

V gene TRBV9 combines with J gene TRBJ1-1; D is unresolved. The germline V gene encodes CDR1 SGDLS and CDR2 YYNGEE. This CDR3 comprises 14 residues. V lost 4 bases to trimming and J lost 1 base, with 11 bases between them. The CDR3: CASSPGDPNTEAFF. The CDR3 DNA reads TGTGCCAGCAGCCCCGGAGACCCGAACACTGAAGCTTTCTTT.

The chain has TRBV7-2 and TRBJ2-3; 10 positions agree with TRBD1. The CDR3 runs 15 residues. The V gene's germline CDR1 is SGHTA and CDR2 FQGNSA. J lost 4 bases, V lost 5 bases, and 6 bases had no gene match. The CDR3 spells CASSDWTGGADTQYF. In DNA, the CDR3 is TGTGCCAGCAGCGATTGGACAGGGGGAGCAGATACGCAGTATTTT.

CDR3 coding DNA: TGTGCCAGCAGCGTAGAAGGGCCGTATTCGGGAAACTATGGCTACACCTTC. This codes for CASSVEGPYSGNYGYTF. This chain connects TRBV9 to TRBJ1-2; no clear D gene. There are 17 residues in the CDR3. Between the trimmed V and J ends, which lost 0 bases and 2 bases, there was a span of 17 bases. Germline CDR1 is SGDLS and CDR2 is YYNGEE.

The chain couples TRBV14 to TRBJ2-5; D gene ambiguous. The CDR3 loop spans 14 amino acids. V dropped 0 bases and J dropped 5 bases, with 10 bases sitting between them. Germline CDR1 and CDR2: SGHDN and FVKESK. The CDR3 DNA reads TGTGCCAGCAGCCAAGATCAAGGGTTCGAGACCCAGTACTTC. It is translated as CASSQDQGFETQYF.

The gene calls are TRBV9 and TRBJ2-2; 11 nucleotides agree with TRBD2. From germline, CDR1 is SGDLS and CDR2 YYNGEE. The CDR3 has 17 residues. Losses at the gene ends were 4 bases for V and 2 bases for J; bases not matched to a gene: 7. In DNA, the CDR3 is TGTGCCAGCAGCCCCCAGGGGACTAGCGGAAACACCGGGGAGCTGTTTTTT. Amino acids: CASSPQGTSGNTGELFF.

The chain couples TRBV27 to TRBJ1-1; 7 bases agree with TRBD1. V shed 6 bases, J shed 4 bases, and the junction held 8 bases outside the gene matches. Germline values: CDR1 MNHEY, CDR2 SMNVEV (reference sequence). This CDR3 region has 14 residues. The CDR3 here is CASREGALGTEAFF. The CDR3 DNA follows: TGTGCCAGCAGGGAGGGGGCTTTAGGCACTGAAGCTTTCTTT.

This clone has a single count. The chain is built from TRBV11-2 and TRBJ1-1; no clear D. Trimming stripped 0 bases from V and 6 bases from J, with 11 bases between. Germline loops: CDR1 SGHAT, CDR2 FQNNGV. CDR3 length: 14 residues. The CDR3 DNA reads TGTGCCAGCAGCTTAGAGAATAGAGGGCCTGAAGCTTTCTTT. It specifies CASSLENRGPEAFF.

The rearrangement uses TRBV4-2 and TRBJ2-4, with no clear D. Between the trimmed V and J ends, which lost 0 bases and 7 bases, there was a span of 10 bases. This CDR3 has 14 residues. CDR1 and CDR2 (germline): LGHNA, YNFKEQ. The CDR3 protein is CASSQDLKGNIQYF. The CDR3 DNA reads as TGTGCCAGCAGCCAAGATCTTAAGGGCAACATTCAGTACTTC.

This chain joins TRBV6-4 and TRBJ2-1; unclear D gene. CDR1 is MRHNA and CDR2 is SNTAGT in the germline V gene. CDR3 size: 15 residues. V shed 4 bases and J shed 3 bases, with 13 bases lying between them. The CDR3 nucleotides read TGTGCCAGCAGTGTCGGCTTCAAAAACTACAATGAGCAGTTCTTC. This encodes CASSVGFKNYNEQFF.

V and J are TRBV5-1 and TRBJ1-6; D is possibly TRBD1 (5 bases). Germline CDR1 SGHRS, CDR2 YFSETQ. With 5 bases removed from V and 5 bases from J, the gap between germline ends came to 11 bases. The CDR3 has 14 residues. CDR3 bases: TGCGCCAGCAGGAGGGACTTCAATAATTCACCCCTCCACTTT. Translation: CASRRDFNNSPLHF.

This clone was counted a single time. The rearrangement uses TRBV28 and TRBJ2-6; D gene ambiguous. The CDR3 contains 14 residues. The V and J ends lost 8 bases and 2 bases respectively, with 10 bases between them. The V gene's germline CDR1 is MDHEN and CDR2 SYDVKM. CDR3 residues: CASGRAPGANVLTF. The CDR3 nucleotides are TGTGCCAGCGGAAGGGCTCCTGGGGCCAACGTCCTGACTTTC.

The chain couples TRBV29-1 to TRBJ2-1; D is ambiguous. The V gene lost 6 bases and the J gene lost 0 bases, with 12 bases spanning the gap. CDR3 size: 14 residues. The germline CDR1 and CDR2 sequences are SQVTM and ANQGSEA. CDR3 residues: CSVFGSSSYNEQFF. The CDR3 DNA is TGCAGCGTGTTCGGATCCAGCTCCTACAATGAGCAGTTCTTC.

This chain connects TRBV7-2 to TRBJ2-7; D uncertain. This CDR3 is 11 amino acids long. CDR1 SGHTA and CDR2 FQGNSA come from the germline V gene. V lost 5 bases, J lost 5 bases, and 7 bases lay in between. The CDR3 here is CASSQSNEQYF. The CDR3 bases are TGTGCCAGCAGCCAAAGTAACGAGCAGTACTTC.

The gene calls are TRBV4-1 and TRBJ2-1, with D hard to call. V lost 1 base to trimming and J lost 3 bases, with 7 bases between them. Germline assignment: CDR1 MGHRA and CDR2 YSYEKL. The CDR3 totals 14 residues. The CDR3 protein is CASSQVVNYNEQFF. As DNA, the CDR3 is TGCGCCAGCAGCCAAGTAGTTAACTACAATGAGCAGTTCTTC.

The J gene is TRBJ1-1, the V gene TRBV2, with D uncertain. This CDR3 contains 14 residues. Between the trimmed V and J ends, which lost 4 bases and 5 bases, there was a span of 14 bases. Germline values: CDR1 SNHLY, CDR2 FYNNEI. The CDR3 sequence is CASSVEGVRTEAFF. DNA for the CDR3: TGTGCCAGCAGTGTCGAGGGCGTAAGGACTGAAGCTTTCTTT.

The rearrangement uses TRBV19 and TRBJ2-3; 7 bases map to TRBD2. With V trimmed by 6 bases and J by 4 bases, 10 bases remained unmatched. The CDR3 consists of 15 residues. Per germline, CDR1 LNHDA and CDR2 SQIVND (reference sequence). The CDR3 DNA reads TGTGCCAGTAGATCCTACTCGGGGGGTTCAGATACGCAGTATTTT. It is translated as CASRSYSGGSDTQYF.

This clone was counted a single time. The rearrangement links TRBV6-1 to TRBJ2-7; D is uncertain. Germline values: CDR1 MNHNS, CDR2 SASEGT. V was pared by 5 bases and J by 5 bases, with 10 bases between. The CDR3 has 12 amino acids. The CDR3 bases are TGTGCCAGCAGTCCCCAGACCCACGAGCAGTACTTC. Amino acid sequence: CASSPQTHEQYF.

This clone showed up just once. J is TRBJ2-6 and V is TRBV19; 11 nucleotides align to TRBD2. This CDR3 has 23 amino acids. Trimming took 3 bases from V and 0 from J; bases not matched to a gene: 19. Looked up from germline, CDR1 is LNHDA and CDR2 is SQIVND (reference sequence). The CDR3 region has the DNA TGTGCCAGTAGTATCCATAGTCGGACTAGCGGGCTCTTCCTTAGCTCTGGGGCCAACGTCCTGACTTTC. This translates into CASSIHSRTSGLFLSSGANVLTF.

This clone has just one count. The chain combines TRBV29-1 with TRBJ2-3, with TRBD1 matching 8 bases. The CDR3 sequence is 11 residues long. Looked up from germline, CDR1 is SQVTM and CDR2 is ANQGSEA. J lost 8 bases, V lost 6 bases, and 4 bases had no gene match. The CDR3 loop is CSVDRGGTQYF. For the CDR3, the DNA is TGCAGCGTCGACAGGGGAGGTACGCAGTATTTT.

The chain has TRBV27 and TRBJ1-1; D call uncertain. V lost 7 bases and J 1 base, leaving 16 bases between the germline ends. This CDR3 has 15 amino acids. CDR1 and CDR2 from the germline V gene are MNHEY and SMNVEV (reference sequence). This CDR3 reads CASKSAGTTNTEAFF. CDR3 nucleotides: TGTGCCAGCAAATCAGCCGGTACAACGAACACTGAAGCTTTCTTT.

This sequence joins TRBV19 and TRBJ1-5; 8 bases are a match to TRBD1. With V trimmed by 4 bases and J by 9 bases, 17 bases remained unmatched. The CDR3 extends over 17 amino acids. Germline V gives CDR1 LNHDA, CDR2 SQIVND (reference sequence). The DNA of the CDR3 is TGTGCCAGTAGTACGGGGGACAGACAGGGGCCAGTGAGGCCCCAGCATTTT. Protein product: CASSTGDRQGPVRPQHF.

V gene TRBV19 combines with J gene TRBJ2-2; 10 bases are a match to TRBD2. The CDR3 runs 14 residues. CDR1 and CDR2 from the germline V gene are LNHDA and SQIVND (reference sequence). V was pared by 10 bases and J by 4 bases, with 6 bases of the junction left unmatched. CDR3: CATTLAGSTGELFF. Written as DNA, the CDR3 is TGTGCCACCACACTAGCGGGAAGCACCGGGGAGCTGTTTTTT.

The chain combines TRBV7-2 with TRBJ2-7; no clear D gene. V lost 0 bases to trimming and J lost 3 bases, with 15 bases between them. This CDR3 spans 16 amino acids. Germline V CDR1 and CDR2: SGHTA, FQGNSA. CDR3 residues: CASSLAAGRKGYEQYF. As DNA, the CDR3 is TGTGCCAGCAGCTTAGCCGCTGGCCGGAAGGGCTACGAGCAGTACTTC.

The V and J genes are TRBV30 and TRBJ2-7, with 7 nucleotides matching TRBD1. Germline V gene lookup returns CDR1 GTSNPN and CDR2 SVGIG (reference sequence). CDR3 length: 12 amino acids. V shed 3 bases, J shed 4 bases, and the junction held 3 bases outside the gene matches. The chain's CDR3 is CAWRRGQYEQYF. CDR3 nucleotide sequence: TGTGCCTGGAGGAGGGGACAGTACGAGCAGTACTTC.

This clone was seen once. This chain uses TRBV7-2 with TRBJ2-5; D is unresolved. The CDR3 totals 15 residues. The V and J ends lost 5 bases and 1 base respectively, with 14 bases between them. Per germline, CDR1 SGHTA and CDR2 FQGNSA. The CDR3 DNA is TGTGCCAGCAGCGCGTCTACGAGAGGCCAAGAGACCCAGTACTTC. It codes for CASSASTRGQETQYF.